A single sample is the source of the 9 T cell receptor beta chains below, sequenced in a study of T cell changes during pregnancy in multiple sclerosis. Profiling relied on immunoSEQ multiplex PCR, and the TCRdb table lists in-frame clones only, not all of them. The table shows approximately 100,000 clones, with approximately 94% occurring only once. This sample comprised peripheral blood, obtained before pregnancy. Receptors originate from a female donor with multiple sclerosis, enrolled in a pregnancy study.

The CDR3 region is CASSLGHSSTDTQYF. The CDR3 bases are TGTGCCAGCAGCCTTGGACATTCTAGCACAGATACGCAGTATTTT. The chain recombines TRBV7-9 with TRBJ2-3; D may be TRBD1 (5 bases). Looked up from germline, CDR1 is SEHNR and CDR2 is FQNEAQ (reference sequence). V was cut by 5 bases and J by 0 bases, with 12 bases left in between. This CDR3 has 15 amino acids.

This chain uses TRBV27 with TRBJ1-2; perhaps TRBD1 as D (6 bases). Germline V CDR1 and CDR2: MNHEY, SMNVEV (reference sequence). V was shortened by 5 bases and J by 7 bases, with 14 bases between the two germline ends. The CDR3 totals 13 residues. The chain's CDR3 is CASSRGAVSGYTF. The CDR3 coding sequence is TGTGCCAGCAGTCGGGGGGCGGTGAGTGGCTACACCTTC.

The V call is TRBV4-1, the J call TRBJ1-1; no firm D call. Germline values: CDR1 MGHRA, CDR2 YSYEKL. V was cut by 1 base and J by 4 bases, with 7 bases left in between. The CDR3 loop spans 13 amino acids. The CDR3: CASSQGWSTEAFF. CDR3 DNA sequence: TGCGCCAGCAGCCAAGGGTGGAGCACTGAAGCTTTCTTT.

This sequence joins TRBV4-2 and TRBJ2-5; TRBD2 agrees at 9 bases. The trim removed 4 bases at V and 4 bases at J, leaving 4 bases unmatched. Germline loops: CDR1 LGHNA, CDR2 YNFKEQ. CDR3 length equals 14 residues. The DNA for the CDR3 is TGTGCCAGCAGCCCGGGACTAGCACGAGAGACCCAGTACTTC. Amino acid sequence: CASSPGLARETQYF.

Written as DNA, the CDR3 is TGTGCCTGGAGTTCCGGGACTAGCGTTGTCACAGATACGCAGTATTTT. Residues: CAWSSGTSVVTDTQYF. The chain joins TRBV30 to TRBJ2-3; TRBD2 agrees at 10 bases. V shed 2 bases and J 2 bases; nucleotides not matched to a gene: 7. CDR3 length: 16 residues. The V gene's germline CDR1 is GTSNPN and CDR2 SVGIG (reference sequence).

V usage is TRBV7-2 and J usage is TRBJ2-1, with 8 bases matching TRBD1. This CDR3 comprises 16 residues. Germline assignment: CDR1 SGHTA and CDR2 FQGNSA. The junction had 2 bases not matched to a gene; V was cut back by 1 base and J by 0 bases. CDR3 sequence reads: CASSLGTGSSYNEQFF. The CDR3 DNA reads as TGTGCCAGCAGCTTAGGGACAGGGAGCTCCTACAATGAGCAGTTCTTC.

The rearrangement uses TRBV19 and TRBJ2-7; D perhaps matches TRBD1 (6 bases). Germline V CDR1 and CDR2: LNHDA, SQIVND (reference sequence). This CDR3 is built from 13 residues. V lost 2 bases, J lost 4 bases, and 9 bases lay in between. In DNA, the CDR3 is TGTGCCAGTAGTATACACAGGGAATACGAGCAGTACTTC. It translates to CASSIHREYEQYF.

The CDR3, as DNA: TGTGCCAGTAGTATGCTGACGGGACAACGCTACAATGAGCAGTTCTTC. It codes for CASSMLTGQRYNEQFF. The chain recombines TRBV19 with TRBJ2-1, with D maybe TRBD1 (6 bases). The CDR3 runs to 16 residues. Germline V gene data show CDR1 as LNHDA and CDR2 as SQIVND (reference sequence). The V end lost 3 bases, the J end lost 3 bases, and 15 bases lay between the germline ends.

CDR3 protein: CSVEIPGGGYTF. The CDR3 DNA reads as TGCAGCGTTGAAATTCCGGGGGGAGGCTACACCTTC. The rearrangement joins TRBV29-1 to TRBJ1-2; possibly TRBD1 for D (5 bases). V shed 2 bases and J shed 8 bases, with 12 bases lying between them. Germline CDR1 SQVTM, CDR2 ANQGSEA. There are 12 residues in the CDR3.